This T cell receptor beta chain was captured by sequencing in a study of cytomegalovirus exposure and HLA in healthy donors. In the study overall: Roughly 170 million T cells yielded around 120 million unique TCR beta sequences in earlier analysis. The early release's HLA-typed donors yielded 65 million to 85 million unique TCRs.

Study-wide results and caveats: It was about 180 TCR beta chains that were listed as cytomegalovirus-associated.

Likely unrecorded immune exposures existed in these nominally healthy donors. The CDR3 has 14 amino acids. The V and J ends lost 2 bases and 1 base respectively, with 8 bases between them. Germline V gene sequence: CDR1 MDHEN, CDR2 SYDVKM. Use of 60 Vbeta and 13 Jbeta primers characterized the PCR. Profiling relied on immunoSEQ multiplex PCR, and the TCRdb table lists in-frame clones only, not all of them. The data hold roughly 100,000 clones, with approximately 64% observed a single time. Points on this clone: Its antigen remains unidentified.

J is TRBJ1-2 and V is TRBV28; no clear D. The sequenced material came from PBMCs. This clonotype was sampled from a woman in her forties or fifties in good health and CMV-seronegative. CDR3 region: CASSLPEINYGYTF. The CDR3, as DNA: TGTGCCAGCAGTTTACCTGAGATTAACTATGGCTACACCTTC.